The T cell receptor beta chain described here comes from a study of patients and donors after allogeneic stem cell transplantation. One entry per CDR3 protein results from TCRdb running MiXCR on the RT-PCR reads. The table has 150,000 to 200,000 distinct CDR3 sequences, around 30% seen once. This clonotype was counted a few times. With 5 bases removed from V and 3 bases from J, the gap between germline ends came to 11 bases. From germline, CDR1 is DFQATT and CDR2 SNEGSKA (reference sequence). This CDR3 is 12 amino acids long. The material sequenced was blood, either unsorted or a sorted T cell fraction (not recorded which). V gene TRBV20-1 combines with J gene TRBJ2-7; maybe TRBD1 (5 bases). The sequence derives from a human donor who was either an allogeneic HSCT recipient or a stem cell or donor lymphocyte infusion donor (not recorded which). It is not recorded whose cells these are; they may come from a transplant donor. In DNA form, the CDR3 reads TGCAGTGCTCCGAGGACAAGCTACGAGCAGTACTTC. Translation gives CSAPRTSYEQYF.